The 22 T cell receptor beta chains below were found in one sample sequenced in a study of shared clonotypes between healthy human individuals. Measured with immunoSEQ multiplex PCR; TCRdb has only the in-frame clones, and not every one. The sample carries some 1.5 million clones, 95% to 99% recorded once. The sample was naive CD4+ T cells sorted from blood. Regarding subset: CD45RA+ positively selected. The receptors shown here come from a man aged 25-45 years in good health.

The chain employs TRBV18 and TRBJ1-5; D not resolved. The germline V gene encodes CDR1 KGHSH and CDR2 LQKENI. The germline V and J ends were trimmed by 2 bases and 6 bases, with 17 bases remaining between them. The CDR3 is made up of 16 amino acids. The CDR3 spells CASSPGSRISGQPQHF. For the CDR3, the DNA is TGTGCCAGCTCACCAGGCAGCCGAATTTCTGGTCAGCCCCAGCATTTT.

The CDR3 region is CASSAGSSYNEQFF. The CDR3 DNA reads as TGTGCCAGCAGTGCGGGGAGCTCCTACAATGAGCAGTTCTTC. The rearrangement links TRBV6-4 to TRBJ2-1; D is possibly TRBD2 (5 bases). This CDR3 region has 14 residues. From germline, CDR1 is MRHNA and CDR2 SNTAGT. Trimming stripped 4 bases from V and 0 bases from J, with 7 bases between.

The rearrangement links TRBV20-1 to TRBJ1-1, with D possibly being TRBD1 (5 bases). Trimming shortened V by 4 bases and J by 8 bases, and 8 bases separated the two germline ends. This CDR3 contains 10 residues. Germline V gene lookup returns CDR1 DFQATT and CDR2 SNEGSKA (reference sequence). The CDR3 DNA follows: TGCAGTGCTACCGGGGGAGAAGCTTTCTTT. This codes for CSATGGEAFF.

This chain uses TRBV7-9 with TRBJ1-1, with no clear D. The germline V gene encodes CDR1 SEHNR and CDR2 FQNEAQ (reference sequence). There are 13 residues in the CDR3. Trimming left V 5 bases short and J 5 bases short, with 12 bases between. In DNA, the CDR3 is TGTGCCAGCAGCATAAACAGAGGTACTGAAGCTTTCTTT. It translates to CASSINRGTEAFF.

The rearrangement uses TRBV2 and TRBJ2-1, with a tentative D call TRBD1 (6 bases). Trimming shortened V by 6 bases and J by 2 bases, and 17 bases separated the two germline ends. This CDR3 comprises 16 residues. Per the germline V gene, CDR1 is SNHLY and CDR2 is FYNNEI. Here the CDR3 reads CASRDDRRGTYNEQFF. CDR3 nucleotides: TGTGCCAGCAGAGACGACAGGAGAGGAACCTACAATGAGCAGTTCTTC.

V and J are TRBV27 and TRBJ2-5; possibly TRBD2 for D (5 bases). V was pared by 3 bases and J by 0 bases, with 11 bases between. Germline V gene data show CDR1 as MNHEY and CDR2 as SMNVEV (reference sequence). The CDR3 has 15 amino acids. CDR3 in amino acids: CASSFLASNQETQYF. In DNA form, the CDR3 reads TGTGCCAGCAGTTTTCTAGCTAGTAACCAAGAGACCCAGTACTTC.

V is TRBV7-2 and J is TRBJ2-1; the match to TRBD1 covers 9 bases. This CDR3 has 16 amino acids. Germline V gene lookup returns CDR1 SGHTA and CDR2 FQGNSA. Trimming took 4 bases from V and 8 from J; bases not matched to a gene: 12. The CDR3 region has the DNA TGTGCCAGCAGCTCACGGCCGAGACAGGGGGGAGATGAGCAGTTCTTC. As protein: CASSSRPRQGGDEQFF.

Regarding this clone: The sample has other DNA sequences that encode this CDR3 too. For the CDR3, the DNA is TGTGCCAGCTCACCTTCCGGAGGCACTGAAGCTTTCTTT. Its protein is CASSPSGGTEAFF. The chain couples TRBV18 to TRBJ1-1; D is undetermined. The germline gives CDR1 KGHSH, CDR2 LQKENI. The CDR3 has 13 amino acids. Trimming cost V 3 bases and J 4 bases, with 9 bases left between them.

This clone was seen once. The chain joins TRBV23-1 to TRBJ2-1, with 8 bases aligning to TRBD1. TRBV23-1 is noted as an ORF with a role that remains uncertain. The trim removed 0 bases at V and 1 base at J, leaving 5 bases unmatched. This CDR3 contains 17 residues. The CDR3 DNA sequence: TGCGCCAGCAGTCAATCGGCGGACAGGGAATCCTACAATGAGCAGTTCTTC. Its protein product is CASSQSADRESYNEQFF.

The chain is built from TRBV5-4 and TRBJ2-1; 9 positions match TRBD1. Germline V gene data show CDR1 as SGHNT and CDR2 as YYREEE (reference sequence). The J segment lost 6 bases and the V segment lost 5 bases, leaving 6 bases of the junction unmatched. CDR3 length: 14 amino acids. The CDR3 DNA reads as TGTGCCAGCAGACCGGGACAGGGCGGCAATGAGCAGTTCTTC. Amino acids: CASRPGQGGNEQFF. Supplemented by reference TRBV5-4 and TRBJ2-1, the full variable domain reads ETGVTQSPTHLIKTRGQQVTLRCSSQSGHNTVSWYQQALGQGPQFIFQYYREEENGRGNFPPRFSGLQFPNYSSELNVNALELDDSALYLCASRPGQGGNEQFFGPGTRLTVL.

CDR3 sequence reads: CASSSDRDLNEKLFF. CDR3 sequence (DNA): TGCGCCAGCAGCTCGGACCGGGACCTTAATGAAAAACTGTTTTTT. The rearrangement uses TRBV5-1 and TRBJ1-4; weak D call: TRBD1 (5 bases). Looked up from germline, CDR1 is SGHRS and CDR2 is YFSETQ. The germline V and J ends were trimmed by 3 bases and 4 bases, with 13 bases remaining between them. This CDR3 comprises 15 residues.

As to this clone: This same CDR3 is encoded by further DNA sequences in the sample. The J gene is TRBJ2-6, the V gene TRBV9; D gene ambiguous. The germline gives CDR1 SGDLS, CDR2 YYNGEE. The germline V and J ends were trimmed by 2 bases and 4 bases, with 10 bases remaining between them. This CDR3 has 15 amino acids. CDR3 region: CASSVGRSGANVLTF. In nucleotides, the CDR3 is TGTGCCAGCAGCGTTGGCCGCTCAGGGGCCAACGTCCTGACTTTC. The entire variable domain, with the rest obtained from reference TRBV9 and TRBJ2-6, is as follows: DSGVTQTPKHLITATGQRVTLRCSPRSGDLSVYWYQQSLDQGLQFLIQYYNGEERAKGNILERFSAQQFPDLHSELNLSSLELGDSALYFCASSVGRSGANVLTFGAGSRLTVL.

The V and J genes are TRBV9 and TRBJ2-7; a possible D gene is TRBD1 (6 bases). CDR3 size: 13 residues. The V and J ends lost 4 bases and 6 bases respectively, with 14 bases between them. CDR1 and CDR2 (germline): SGDLS, YYNGEE. CDR3 nucleotide sequence: TGTGCCAGCAGCCCCGGGGAAGGGGGCGAGCAGTACTTC. It yields the protein CASSPGEGGEQYF.

On this clone itself: The sample contains more than one DNA sequence encoding this CDR3. The chain employs TRBV2 and TRBJ2-6; no clear D. CDR1 SNHLY and CDR2 FYNNEI come from the germline V gene. Trimming stripped 3 bases from V and 0 bases from J, with 3 bases between. This CDR3 spans 14 amino acids. The CDR3 nucleotides read TGTGCCAGCAGTGATGACTCTGGGGCCAACGTCCTGACTTTC. Translation gives CASSDDSGANVLTF.

This clone was counted once. The gene calls are TRBV11-2 and TRBJ2-1; the D gene is possibly TRBD2 (5 bases). V was trimmed by 3 bases and J by 5 bases, leaving 23 bases between them. Germline values: CDR1 SGHAT, CDR2 FQNNGV. The length of the CDR3 is 18 residues. The CDR3 nucleotides are TGTGCCAGCAGCTTTACTAGTTTTAAAGATTGGCGTCACAATGAGCAGTTCTTC. Encoded protein: CASSFTSFKDWRHNEQFF.

A single count supports this clone. The J gene is TRBJ2-1, the V gene TRBV27; no definite D call. Germline V gene lookup returns CDR1 MNHEY and CDR2 SMNVEV (reference sequence). This CDR3 is 16 amino acids long. Deletions cut 5 bases from V and 0 bases from J, with 14 bases between. CDR3 sequence (DNA): TGTGCCAGCAGTCCCCAGGTATGGAGCTCCTACAATGAGCAGTTCTTC. This codes for CASSPQVWSSYNEQFF.

The J gene is TRBJ1-5, the V gene TRBV27; the D gene is possibly TRBD1 (5 bases). This CDR3 is built from 15 residues. V was trimmed by 4 bases and J by 3 bases, leaving 13 bases between them. Germline V gene sequence: CDR1 MNHEY, CDR2 SMNVEV (reference sequence). CDR3 sequence (DNA): TGTGCCAGCAGTTCTTTGGGGCAGCACAATCAGCCCCAGCATTTT. Protein: CASSSLGQHNQPQHF.

The chain employs TRBV29-1 and TRBJ1-2, with TRBD1 matching 8 bases. V gave up 6 bases and J gave up 7 bases; unmatched junction bases: 4. The CDR3 covers 11 residues. Germline CDR1 reads SQVTM; CDR2 reads ANQGSEA. The CDR3 loop is CSVTGGIGYTF. Written as DNA, the CDR3 is TGCAGCGTCACAGGGGGGATTGGCTACACCTTC.

V usage is TRBV14 and J usage is TRBJ2-7; D gene uncertain. CDR3 length: 14 amino acids. V dropped 4 bases and J dropped 5 bases, with 15 bases sitting between them. CDR1 and CDR2 (germline): SGHDN, FVKESK. This CDR3 is CASSPMWSGDEQYF. The CDR3 DNA reads TGTGCCAGCAGCCCCATGTGGTCAGGCGACGAGCAGTACTTC. Full variable domain (remainder filled in from reference TRBV14 and TRBJ2-7): EAGVTQFPSHSVIEKGQTVTLRCDPISGHDNLYWYRRVMGKEIKFLLHFVKESKQDESGMPNNRFLAERTGGTYSTLKVQPAELEDSGVYFCASSPMWSGDEQYFGPGTRLTVT.

This chain joins TRBV4-3 and TRBJ2-7; D is possibly TRBD1 (5 bases). From germline, CDR1 is LGHNA and CDR2 YSLEER. V was trimmed by 0 bases and J by 3 bases, leaving 15 bases between them. The CDR3 consists of 16 residues. The CDR3 loop reads CASSQDLARVNYEQYF. CDR3 DNA: TGCGCCAGCAGCCAAGATCTCGCCAGGGTGAACTACGAGCAGTACTTC.

The chain joins TRBV10-1 to TRBJ2-7; D may be TRBD1 (6 bases). CDR3 length: 13 amino acids. Looked up from germline, CDR1 is WNHNN and CDR2 is SYGVQD (reference sequence). Deletions cut 2 bases from V and 5 bases from J, with 10 bases between. CDR3 loop: CASSEQGFHEQYF. Written as DNA, the CDR3 is TGCGCCAGCAGTGAGCAGGGGTTCCACGAGCAGTACTTC.

The rearrangement uses TRBV6-4 and TRBJ2-7; perhaps D is TRBD1 or TRBD2 (5 bases each). CDR1 MRHNA and CDR2 SNTAGT come from the germline V gene. Trimming stripped 6 bases from V and 0 bases from J, with 15 bases between. The CDR3 is made up of 15 amino acids. The CDR3: CASSQVWGSSYEQYF. CDR3 nucleotide sequence: TGTGCCAGCAGCCAAGTTTGGGGGAGCTCCTACGAGCAGTACTTC.